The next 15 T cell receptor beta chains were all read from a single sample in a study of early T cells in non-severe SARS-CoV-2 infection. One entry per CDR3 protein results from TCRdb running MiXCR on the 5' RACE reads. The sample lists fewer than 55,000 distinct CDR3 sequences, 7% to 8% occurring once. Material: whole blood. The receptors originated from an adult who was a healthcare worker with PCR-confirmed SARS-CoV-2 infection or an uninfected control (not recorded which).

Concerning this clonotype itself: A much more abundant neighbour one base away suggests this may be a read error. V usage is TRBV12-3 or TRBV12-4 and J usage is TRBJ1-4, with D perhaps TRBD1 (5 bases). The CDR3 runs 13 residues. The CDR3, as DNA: TGTGTCAGCAGTTTATCTGAGGGGGAAAAACTGTTTTTT. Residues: CVSSLSEGEKLFF.

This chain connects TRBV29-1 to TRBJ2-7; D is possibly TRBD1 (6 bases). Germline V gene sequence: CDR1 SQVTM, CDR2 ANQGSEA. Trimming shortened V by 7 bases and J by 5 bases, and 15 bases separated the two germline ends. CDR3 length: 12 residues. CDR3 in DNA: TGCAGCGGAACAGGGATTATGGACGAGCAGTACTTC. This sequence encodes CSGTGIMDEQYF.

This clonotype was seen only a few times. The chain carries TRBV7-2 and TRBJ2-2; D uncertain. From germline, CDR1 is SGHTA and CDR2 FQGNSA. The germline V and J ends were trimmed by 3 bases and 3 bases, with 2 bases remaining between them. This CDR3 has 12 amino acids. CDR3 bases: TGTGCCAGCAGCTTTTACACCGGGGAGCTGTTTTTT. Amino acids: CASSFYTGELFF.

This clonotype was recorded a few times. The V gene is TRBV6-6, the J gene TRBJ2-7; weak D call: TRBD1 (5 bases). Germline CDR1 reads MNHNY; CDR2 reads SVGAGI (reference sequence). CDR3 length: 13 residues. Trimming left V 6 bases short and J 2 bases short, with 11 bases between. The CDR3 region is CASRPSTAYEQYF. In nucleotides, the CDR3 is TGTGCCAGCAGACCCTCGACAGCCTACGAGCAGTACTTC.

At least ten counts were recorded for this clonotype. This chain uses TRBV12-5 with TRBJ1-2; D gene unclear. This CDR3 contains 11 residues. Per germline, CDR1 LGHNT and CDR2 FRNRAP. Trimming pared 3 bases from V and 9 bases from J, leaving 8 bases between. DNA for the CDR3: TGTGCTAGTGGTTTCGGAACGAGCTACACCTTC. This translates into CASGFGTSYTF. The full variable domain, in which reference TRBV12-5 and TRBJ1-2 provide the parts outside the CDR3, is DARVTQTPRHKVTEMGQEVTMRCQPILGHNTVFWYRQTMMQGLELLAYFRNRAPLDDSGMPKDRFSAEMPDATLATLKIQPSEPRDSAVYFCASGFGTSYTFGSGTRLTVV.

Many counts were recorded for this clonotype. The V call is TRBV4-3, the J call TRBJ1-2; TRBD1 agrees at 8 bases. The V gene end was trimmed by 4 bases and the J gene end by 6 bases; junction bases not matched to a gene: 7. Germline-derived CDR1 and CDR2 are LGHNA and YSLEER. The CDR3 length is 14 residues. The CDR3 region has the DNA TGCGCCAGCAGCCGCATACAGGGGGTGGATGGCTACACCTTC. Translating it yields CASSRIQGVDGYTF.

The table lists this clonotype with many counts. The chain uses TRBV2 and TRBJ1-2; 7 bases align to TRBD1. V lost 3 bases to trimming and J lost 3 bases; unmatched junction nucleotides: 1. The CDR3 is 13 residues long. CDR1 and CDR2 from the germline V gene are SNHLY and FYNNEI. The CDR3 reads CASSEGTDYGYTF. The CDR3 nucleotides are TGTGCCAGCAGTGAGGGGACAGACTATGGCTACACCTTC.

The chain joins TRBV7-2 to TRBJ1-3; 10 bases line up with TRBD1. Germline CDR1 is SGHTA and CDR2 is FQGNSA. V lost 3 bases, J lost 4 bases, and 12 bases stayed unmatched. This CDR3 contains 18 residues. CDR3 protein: CASSFTGTGVGPGNTIYF. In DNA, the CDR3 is TGTGCCAGCAGCTTTACCGGGACAGGGGTCGGCCCGGGAAACACCATATATTTT.

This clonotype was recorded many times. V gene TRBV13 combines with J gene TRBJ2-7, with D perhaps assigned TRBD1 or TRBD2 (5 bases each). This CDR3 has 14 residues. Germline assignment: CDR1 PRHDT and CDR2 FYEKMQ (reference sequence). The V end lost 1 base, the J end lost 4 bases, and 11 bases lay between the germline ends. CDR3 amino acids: CASSLVDSGYEQYF. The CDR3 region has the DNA TGTGCCAGCAGCTTAGTCGACAGCGGTTACGAGCAGTACTTC. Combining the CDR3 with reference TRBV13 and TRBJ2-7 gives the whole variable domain AAGVIQSPRHLIKEKRETATLKCYPIPRHDTVYWYQQGPGQDPQFLISFYEKMQSDKGSIPDRFSAQQFSDYHSELNMSSLELGDSALYFCASSLVDSGYEQYFGPGTRLTVT.

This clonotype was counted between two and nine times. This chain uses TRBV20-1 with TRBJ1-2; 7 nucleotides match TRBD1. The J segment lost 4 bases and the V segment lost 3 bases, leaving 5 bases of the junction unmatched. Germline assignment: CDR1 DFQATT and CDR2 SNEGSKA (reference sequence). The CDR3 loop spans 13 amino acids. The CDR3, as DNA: TGCAGTGCTAGGGAGGGGGCGAGCTATGGCTACACCTTC. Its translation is CSAREGASYGYTF.

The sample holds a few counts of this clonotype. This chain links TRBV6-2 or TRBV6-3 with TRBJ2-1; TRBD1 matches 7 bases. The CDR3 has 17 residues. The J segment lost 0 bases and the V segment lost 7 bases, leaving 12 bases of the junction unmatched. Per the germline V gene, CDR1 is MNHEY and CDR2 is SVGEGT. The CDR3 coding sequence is TGTGCCAGCACCCAGAGGGACAGTCTGAGCTCCTACAATGAGCAGTTCTTC. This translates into CASTQRDSLSSYNEQFF.

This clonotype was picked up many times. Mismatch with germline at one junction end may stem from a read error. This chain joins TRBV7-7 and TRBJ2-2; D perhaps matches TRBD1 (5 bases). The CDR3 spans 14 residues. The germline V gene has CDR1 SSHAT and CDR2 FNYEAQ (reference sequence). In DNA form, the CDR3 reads TGTGCTAGCAGCCCGCAGCAGGGTTCCGGGGAGCTGTTTTTT. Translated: CASSPQQGSGELFF.

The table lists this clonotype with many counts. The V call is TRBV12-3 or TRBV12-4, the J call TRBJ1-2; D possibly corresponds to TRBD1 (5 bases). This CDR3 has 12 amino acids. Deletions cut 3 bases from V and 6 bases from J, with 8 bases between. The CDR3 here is CASSFIGDGYTF. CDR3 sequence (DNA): TGTGCCAGCAGTTTTATAGGGGATGGCTACACCTTC.

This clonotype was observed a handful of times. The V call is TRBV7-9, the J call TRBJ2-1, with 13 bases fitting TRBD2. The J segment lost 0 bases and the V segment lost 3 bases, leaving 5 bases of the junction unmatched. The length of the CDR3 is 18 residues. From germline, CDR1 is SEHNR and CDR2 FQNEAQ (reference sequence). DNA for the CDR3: TGTGCCAGCAGCTTGGGACTAGCGGGGATTATCTCCTACAATGAGCAGTTCTTC. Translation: CASSLGLAGIISYNEQFF.

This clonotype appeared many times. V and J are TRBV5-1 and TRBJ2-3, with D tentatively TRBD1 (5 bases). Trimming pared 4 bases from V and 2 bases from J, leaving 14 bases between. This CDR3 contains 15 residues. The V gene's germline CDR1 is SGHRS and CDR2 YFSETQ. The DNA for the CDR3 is TGCGCCAGCAGCGATACCCCAGGGAACACAGATACGCAGTATTTT. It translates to CASSDTPGNTDTQYF.